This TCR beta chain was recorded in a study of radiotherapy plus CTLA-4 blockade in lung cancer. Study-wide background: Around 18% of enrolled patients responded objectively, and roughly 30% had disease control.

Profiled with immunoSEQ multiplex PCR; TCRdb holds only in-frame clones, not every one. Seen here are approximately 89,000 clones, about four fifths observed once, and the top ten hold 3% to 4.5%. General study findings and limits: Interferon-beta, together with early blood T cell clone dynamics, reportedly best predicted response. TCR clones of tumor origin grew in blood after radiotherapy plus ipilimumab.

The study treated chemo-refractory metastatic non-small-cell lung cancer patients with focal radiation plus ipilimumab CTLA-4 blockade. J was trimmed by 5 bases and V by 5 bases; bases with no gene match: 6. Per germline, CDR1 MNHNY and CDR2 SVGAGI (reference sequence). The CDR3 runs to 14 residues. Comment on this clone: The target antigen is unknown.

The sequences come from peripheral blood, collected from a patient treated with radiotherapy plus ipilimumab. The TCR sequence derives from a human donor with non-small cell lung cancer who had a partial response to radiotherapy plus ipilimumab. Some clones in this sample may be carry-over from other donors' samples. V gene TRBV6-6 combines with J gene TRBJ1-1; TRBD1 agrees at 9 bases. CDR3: CASSSGQGRTEAFF. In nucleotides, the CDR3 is TGTGCCAGCAGTAGCGGACAGGGGAGGACTGAAGCTTTCTTT.